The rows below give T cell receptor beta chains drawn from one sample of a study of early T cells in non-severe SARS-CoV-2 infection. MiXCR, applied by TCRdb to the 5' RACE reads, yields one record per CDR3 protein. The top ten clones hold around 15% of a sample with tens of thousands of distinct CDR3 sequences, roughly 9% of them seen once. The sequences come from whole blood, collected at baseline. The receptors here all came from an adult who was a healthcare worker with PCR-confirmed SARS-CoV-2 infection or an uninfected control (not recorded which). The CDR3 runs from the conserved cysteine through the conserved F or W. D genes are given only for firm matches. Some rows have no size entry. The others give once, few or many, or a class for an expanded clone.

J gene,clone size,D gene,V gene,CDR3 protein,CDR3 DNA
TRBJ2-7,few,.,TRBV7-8,CASSRPPDRLSYEQYF,TGTGCCAGCAGCCGACCCCCGGACCGACTCTCCTACGAGCAGTACTTC
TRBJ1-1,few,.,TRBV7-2,CASSSPGDTEAFF,TGTGCCAGCAGCTCTCCAGGGGACACTGAAGCTTTCTTT
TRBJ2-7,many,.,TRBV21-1,CASSTTGTGGTYEQYF,TGTGCCAGCAGCACCACCGGGACAGGGGGCACCTACGAGCAGTACTTC
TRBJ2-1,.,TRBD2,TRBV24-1,CATSGSGRALDEQFF,TGTGCCACCAGTGGAAGCGGGAGGGCCCTCGATGAGCAGTTCTTC
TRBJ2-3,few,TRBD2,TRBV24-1,CATEGSSGSADTQYF,TGTGCCACCGAAGGATCTAGCGGGAGCGCAGATACGCAGTATTTT
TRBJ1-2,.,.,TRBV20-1,CSAATPNYGYTF,TGCAGTGCCGCTACACCCAACTATGGCTACACCTTC
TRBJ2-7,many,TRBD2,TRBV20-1,CSARSSGGYEQYF,TGCAGTGCTAGAAGCAGCGGGGGGTACGAGCAGTACTTC
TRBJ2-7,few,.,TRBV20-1,CSSPGPGAYEQYF,TGCAGTAGTCCCGGGCCCGGGGCCTACGAGCAGTACTTC
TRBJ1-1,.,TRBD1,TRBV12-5,CASGLRTGANTEAFF,TGTGCTAGTGGTTTGCGGACAGGTGCGAACACTGAAGCTTTCTTT
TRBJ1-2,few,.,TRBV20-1,CSARAPGRNYGYTF,TGCAGTGCTAGAGCCCCGGGGAGAAACTATGGCTACACCTTC
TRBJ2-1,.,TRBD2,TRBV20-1,CSARDRGLAGAVNEQFF,TGCAGTGCTAGAGATCGGGGACTAGCGGGAGCCGTCAATGAGCAGTTCTTC
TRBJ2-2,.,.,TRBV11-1,CASSLRREDTGELFF,TGTGCCAGCAGCTTAAGGAGAGAGGACACCGGGGAGCTGTTTTTT
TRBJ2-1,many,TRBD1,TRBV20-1,CSAENYLGQAIWGNEQFF,TGCAGTGCTGAGAATTACTTAGGACAGGCGATTTGGGGCAATGAGCAGTTCTTC
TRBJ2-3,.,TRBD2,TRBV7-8,CASSLVSGMDTDTQYF,TGTGCCAGCAGCTTAGTTAGCGGGATGGACACAGATACGCAGTATTTT
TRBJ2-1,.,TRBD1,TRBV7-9,CASSIMGQGPNEQFF,TGTGCCAGCAGCATTATGGGACAGGGTCCCAATGAGCAGTTCTTC
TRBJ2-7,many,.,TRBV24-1,CATSDPGRAKTYEQYF,TGTGCCACCAGTGATCCCGGCAGGGCCAAAACCTACGAGCAGTACTTC
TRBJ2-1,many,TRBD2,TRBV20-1,CSARDGTGTSGRGSYNEQFF,TGCAGTGCTAGAGATGGGACCGGGACTAGCGGGAGAGGGTCCTACAATGAGCAGTTCTTC
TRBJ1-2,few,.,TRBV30,CAWSVPLNYGYTF,TGTGCCTGGAGTGTACCCCTTAACTATGGCTACACCTTC
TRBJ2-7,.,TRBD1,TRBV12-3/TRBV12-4,CASNRQGPFYEQYF,TGTGCCAGCAACCGACAGGGGCCTTTCTACGAGCAGTACTTC
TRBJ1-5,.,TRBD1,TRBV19,CASSIAGTGNQPQHF,TGTGCCAGTAGTATCGCTGGGACAGGGAATCAGCCCCAGCATTTT
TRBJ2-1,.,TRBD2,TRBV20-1,CSASEGGRSSYNEQFF,TGCAGTGCTAGTGAGGGAGGGCGGAGCTCCTACAATGAGCAGTTCTTC
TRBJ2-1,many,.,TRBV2,CASSDRGNYNEQFF,TGTGCCAGCAGTGATCGCGGGAACTACAATGAGCAGTTCTTC
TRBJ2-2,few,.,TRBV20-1,CSAARGDTGELFF,TGCAGTGCCGCCAGGGGGGACACCGGGGAGCTGTTTTTT
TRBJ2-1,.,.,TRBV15,CATSREGALGVSGQFF,TGTGCCACCAGCAGAGAAGGAGCATTGGGCGTGAGTGGGCAGTTCTTC
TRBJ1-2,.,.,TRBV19,CASRWGGSDYGYTF,TGTGCCAGTAGATGGGGAGGGAGCGACTATGGCTACACCTTC
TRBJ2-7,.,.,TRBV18,CAGSHESHTYEQYF,TGTGCCGGCTCCCACGAGTCCCATACCTACGAGCAGTACTTC
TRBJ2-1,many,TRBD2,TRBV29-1,CSARGAGAYNEQFF,TGCAGCGCCCGGGGTGCGGGAGCGTACAATGAGCAGTTCTTC